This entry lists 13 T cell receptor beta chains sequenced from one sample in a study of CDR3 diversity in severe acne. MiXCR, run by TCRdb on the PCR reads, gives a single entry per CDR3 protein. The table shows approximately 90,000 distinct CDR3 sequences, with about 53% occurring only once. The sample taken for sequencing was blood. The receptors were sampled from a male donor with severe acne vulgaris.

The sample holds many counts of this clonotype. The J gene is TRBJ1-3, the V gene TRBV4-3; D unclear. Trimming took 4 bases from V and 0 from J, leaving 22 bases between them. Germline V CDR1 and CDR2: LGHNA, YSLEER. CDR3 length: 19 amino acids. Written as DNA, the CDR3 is TGCGCCAGCAGCCCACGAGGAGGGCCGGTAACCAACTCTGGAAACACCATATATTTT. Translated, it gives CASSPRGGPVTNSGNTIYF.

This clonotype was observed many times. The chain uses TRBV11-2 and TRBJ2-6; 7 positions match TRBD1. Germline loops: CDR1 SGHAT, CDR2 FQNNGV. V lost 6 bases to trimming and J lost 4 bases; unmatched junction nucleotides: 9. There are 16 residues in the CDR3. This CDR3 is CASRRGPNPGANVLTF. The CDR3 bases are TGTGCCAGCAGGAGGGGGCCAAACCCAGGGGCCAACGTCCTGACTTTC. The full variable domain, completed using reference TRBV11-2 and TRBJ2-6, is EAGVAQSPRYKIIEKRQSVAFWCNPISGHATLYWYQQILGQGPKLLIQFQNNGVVDDSQLPKDRFSAERLKGVDSTLKIQPAKLEDSAVYLCASRRGPNPGANVLTFGAGSRLTVL.

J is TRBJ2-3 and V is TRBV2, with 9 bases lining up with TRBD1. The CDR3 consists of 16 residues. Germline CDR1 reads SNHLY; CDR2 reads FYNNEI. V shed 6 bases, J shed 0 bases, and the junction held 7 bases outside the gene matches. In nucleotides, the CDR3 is TGTGCCAGCAGGCACAGGGGGCAATCGAGCACAGATACGCAGTATTTT. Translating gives CASRHRGQSSTDTQYF.

As DNA, the CDR3 is TGTGCCACCAGCAGAGAAAGTCCGTGCTCCTACGAGCAGTACTTC. This encodes CATSRESPCSYEQYF. The chain combines TRBV15 with TRBJ2-7; D gene ambiguous. V was shortened by 0 bases and J by 0 bases, with 9 bases between the two germline ends. CDR1 and CDR2 from the germline V gene are LNHNV and YYDKDF (reference sequence). There are 15 residues in the CDR3.

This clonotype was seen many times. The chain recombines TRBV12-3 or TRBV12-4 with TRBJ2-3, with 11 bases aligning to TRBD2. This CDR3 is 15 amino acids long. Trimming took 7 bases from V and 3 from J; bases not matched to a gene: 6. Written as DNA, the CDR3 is TGTGCCAGCAATGACCCTAGCGGGAGGACAGATACGCAGTATTTT. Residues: CASNDPSGRTDTQYF.

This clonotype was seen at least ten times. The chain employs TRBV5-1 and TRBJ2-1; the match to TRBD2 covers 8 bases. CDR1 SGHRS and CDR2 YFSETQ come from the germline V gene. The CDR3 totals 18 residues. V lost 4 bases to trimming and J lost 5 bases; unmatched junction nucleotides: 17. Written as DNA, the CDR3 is TGCGCCAGCAGCGCTTTGGGGCTAGCGGGCTGGATGGACAATGAGCAGTTCTTC. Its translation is CASSALGLAGWMDNEQFF. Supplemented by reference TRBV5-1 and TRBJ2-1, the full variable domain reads KAGVTQTPRYLIKTRGQQVTLSCSPISGHRSVSWYQQTPGQGLQFLFEYFSETQRNKGNFPGRFSGRQFSNSRSEMNVSTLELGDSALYLCASSALGLAGWMDNEQFFGPGTRLTVL.

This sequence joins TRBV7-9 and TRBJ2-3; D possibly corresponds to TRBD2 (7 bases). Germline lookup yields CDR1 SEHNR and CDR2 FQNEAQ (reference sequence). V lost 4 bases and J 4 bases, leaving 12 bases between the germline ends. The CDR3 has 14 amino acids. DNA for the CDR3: TGTGCCAGCAGCTCGAGGGGGAGGGCAGATACGCAGTATTTT. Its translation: CASSSRGRADTQYF.

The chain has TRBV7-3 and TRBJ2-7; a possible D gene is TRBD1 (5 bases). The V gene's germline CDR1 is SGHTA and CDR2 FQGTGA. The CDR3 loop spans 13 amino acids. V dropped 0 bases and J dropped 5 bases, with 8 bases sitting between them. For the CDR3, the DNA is TGTGCCAGCAGCTTAACAGGGGCCCACGAGCAGTACTTC. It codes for CASSLTGAHEQYF.

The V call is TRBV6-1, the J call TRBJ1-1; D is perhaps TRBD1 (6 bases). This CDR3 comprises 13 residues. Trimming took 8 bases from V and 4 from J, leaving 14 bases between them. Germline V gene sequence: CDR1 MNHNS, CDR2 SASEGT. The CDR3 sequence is CASWRGASTEAFF. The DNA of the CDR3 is TGTGCCAGCTGGAGGGGGGCGAGCACTGAAGCTTTCTTT.

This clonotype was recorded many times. The CDR3, as DNA: TGTGCCAGCAGCTCCGGGACCAGCTCCTACAATGAGCAGTTCTTC. Translation gives CASSSGTSSYNEQFF. The V call is TRBV7-2, the J call TRBJ2-1, with D perhaps assigned TRBD1 or TRBD2 (5 bases each). The CDR3 contains 15 residues. The germline V gene encodes CDR1 SGHTA and CDR2 FQGNSA. Trimming removed 4 bases from V and 0 bases from J, with 10 bases in between.

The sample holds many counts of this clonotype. The chain's CDR3 is CASAWGNTEAFF. For the CDR3, the DNA is TGTGCCAGTGCATGGGGGAACACTGAAGCTTTCTTT. This chain links TRBV2 with TRBJ1-1; unclear D gene. The germline gives CDR1 SNHLY, CDR2 FYNNEI. The ends were cut back, 9 bases at V and 1 base at J, with 9 bases in the middle. The CDR3 loop spans 12 amino acids.

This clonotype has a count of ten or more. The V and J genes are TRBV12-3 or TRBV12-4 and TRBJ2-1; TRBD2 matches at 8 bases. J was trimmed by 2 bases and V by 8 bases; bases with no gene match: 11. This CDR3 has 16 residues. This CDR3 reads CASRSAREGTYNEQFF. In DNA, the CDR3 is TGTGCCAGCCGTTCTGCACGGGAGGGAACCTACAATGAGCAGTTCTTC.

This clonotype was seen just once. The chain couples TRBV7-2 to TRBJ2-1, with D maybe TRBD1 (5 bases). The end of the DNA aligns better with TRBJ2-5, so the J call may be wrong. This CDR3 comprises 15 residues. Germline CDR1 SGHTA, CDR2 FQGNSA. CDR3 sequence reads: CASSGLLGRGETQYF. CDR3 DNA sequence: TGTGCCAGCAGCGGTCTATTGGGAAGGGGAGAGACCCAGTACTTC.